The 8 T cell receptor beta chains presented below share a single source sample, sequenced in a study of CD8+ T cells in alopecia areata. Treatment given: oral pan-JAK inhibitor, 5-10 mg twice daily. Once RNA had been extracted, it was reverse transcribed into cDNA to act as the sequencing template. The repertoire was sequenced with immunoSEQ multiplex PCR; TCRdb's copy has only in-frame clones and lacks some. The sample carries 150,000 to 250,000 clones, nearly 60% recorded once. The sequences come from CD4+ T cells sorted from blood, collected at week 24, from a patient treated with tofacitinib. These receptors all come from a human donor with alopecia areata.

This clone was seen more than once but under ten times. This CDR3 is also generated by other DNA sequences in the sample. V and J are TRBV6-5 and TRBJ1-1; no definite D call. This CDR3 has 13 amino acids. Per the germline V gene, CDR1 is MNHEY and CDR2 is SVGAGI. Trimming pared 6 bases from V and 1 base from J, leaving 9 bases between. CDR3 region: CASSRTENTEAFF. DNA for the CDR3: TGTGCCAGCAGCAGAACCGAGAACACTGAAGCTTTCTTT.

The chain joins TRBV9 to TRBJ2-1; 7 bases are a match to TRBD1. This CDR3 spans 14 amino acids. Per the germline V gene, CDR1 is SGDLS and CDR2 is YYNGEE. With V trimmed by 0 bases and J by 9 bases, 6 bases remained unmatched. CDR3: CASSVEGQYREQFF. In DNA, the CDR3 is TGTGCCAGCAGCGTAGAGGGACAGTACCGTGAGCAGTTCTTC.

This clone showed up just a few times. V and J are TRBV4-1 and TRBJ2-7, with D possibly matching TRBD1 (5 bases). The germline CDR1 and CDR2 sequences are MGHRA and YSYEKL. The V gene lost 2 bases and the J gene lost 6 bases, with 17 bases spanning the gap. The CDR3 sequence is 15 residues long. The CDR3, as DNA: TGCGCCAGCAGCCAAATCTGGCAGGGCCGGCGCGAGCAGTACTTC. Protein product: CASSQIWQGRREQYF.

This clone appeared once. CDR3 sequence reads: CASSSSAGVNYEQYF. The DNA for the CDR3 is TGTGCCAGCAGCTCCTCAGCTGGCGTCAACTACGAGCAGTACTTC. The rearrangement joins TRBV7-9 to TRBJ2-7; D remains ambiguous. The CDR3 loop spans 15 amino acids. Trimming pared 4 bases from V and 3 bases from J, leaving 16 bases between. CDR1 is SEHNR and CDR2 is FQNEAQ in the germline V gene (reference sequence). The whole variable domain, remainder taken from reference TRBV7-9 and TRBJ2-7, is DTGVSQNPRHKITKRGQNVTFRCDPISEHNRLYWYRQTLGQGPEFLTYFQNEAQLEKSRLLSDRFSAERPKGSFSTLEIQRTEQGDSAMYLCASSSSAGVNYEQYFGPGTRLTVT.

This clone showed up just once. The rearrangement joins TRBV4-1 to TRBJ1-6; D may be TRBD1 (6 bases). Trimming stripped 3 bases from V and 6 bases from J, with 18 bases between. Germline CDR1 and CDR2: MGHRA and YSYEKL. This CDR3 spans 17 amino acids. Written as DNA, the CDR3 is TGCGCCAGCAGCCAGGAATTTCTACAGGGTGGTAATTCACCCCTCCACTTT. It yields the protein CASSQEFLQGGNSPLHF.

V usage is TRBV11-2 and J usage is TRBJ1-2; D gene unclear. Trimming took off 0 bases at V and 6 bases at J, with 8 bases between the two ends. CDR1 is SGHAT, CDR2 FQNNGV, per germline. CDR3 size: 13 residues. The CDR3 DNA follows: TGTGCCAGCAGCTTAGATTTCCGGGATGGCTACACCTTC. This sequence encodes CASSLDFRDGYTF.

The rearrangement uses TRBV5-1 and TRBJ2-7; the match to TRBD2 covers 11 bases. The germline gives CDR1 SGHRS, CDR2 YFSETQ. Germline trimming cut 4 bases from V and 0 bases from J; bases unmatched to any gene: 3. The CDR3 sequence is 15 residues long. The CDR3 loop is CASSVAGGPSYEQYF. The CDR3 region has the DNA TGCGCCAGCAGCGTAGCGGGAGGGCCCTCCTACGAGCAGTACTTC.

The J gene is TRBJ1-1, the V gene TRBV11-3; D gene uncertain. V was pared by 5 bases and J by 1 base, with 5 bases between. Germline values: CDR1 SGHNT, CDR2 YENEEA. The length of the CDR3 is 12 residues. CDR3 sequence: CASSNQNTEAFF. In DNA, the CDR3 is TGTGCCAGCAGCAACCAGAACACTGAAGCTTTCTTT.